The sequence of this T cell receptor beta chain was determined in a study of OX40 agonist ivuxolimab in advanced cancers. About the investigation overall: Ivuxolimab was an agonistic, fully human IgG2 monoclonal antibody directed against OX40 (CD134), a costimulatory receptor. Intravenous ivuxolimab was administered to patients every 2 weeks at six dose levels: 0.01, 0.1, 0.3, 1.5, 3 and 10 mg/kg. Of the roughly 52 patients in dose escalation, 19 had hepatocellular carcinoma, about 15 had melanoma, 9 had renal cell carcinoma and 9 had head and neck cancer. In the dose-escalation cohort, 82.7% of patients were male, and the mean age was approximately 60 years, with a range of 23 to 79. Prior anti-PD-1, anti-PD-L1 or anti-CTLA-4 therapy was permitted, and approximately 42% of dose-escalation patients had received checkpoint inhibitors. Partial responses occurred in three dose-escalation patients: two with cutaneous melanoma and one with hepatocellular carcinoma. The point of sequencing TCRbeta in the periphery was to test whether ivuxolimab changed TCR sequence diversity and drove clonal T-cell expansion. The paper describes the monotherapy dose-escalation part (N = 52 patients) of the phase I trial of ivuxolimab.

Genomic DNA was extracted from sorted cells for sequencing of the TCRbeta CDR3 region. TCRbeta CDR3 regions were sequenced using the immunoSEQ Assay. TCRdb's version of the immuneACCESS table is confined to in-frame rearrangements and falls short of the full clone set. An unresolved V gene accounts for under half of the shortfall where checked; the remainder is of unknown origin. The sample table shows about 52,000 clones, and 94% are seen once. Around 10% of the sample is held by the ten biggest clonotypes. What the work shows at the level of the full study, not this receptor alone: At doses of 0.1 to 3.0 mg/kg, clonal expansion of both CD4+ and CD8+ T cells in blood was seen between baseline and week 6. Low levels of normalized T-cell clonal expansion were also seen in some patients who did not respond. The antigen specificity of the clonally expanded peripheral T cells was not determined. Partial responders in the 0.1-3.0 mg/kg groups had among the lowest normalized peripheral clonal expansion, especially among CD8+ T cells. After ivuxolimab, more expanded clones were found on average in CD8+ T cells than in CD4+ T cells.

The trial excluded patients who had a history of autoimmune disease or who were on systemic immunosuppression. Peripheral blood for TCR sequencing was collected from all dose cohorts at baseline, on cycle 4 day 1, and on cycle 7 day 1. The samples were drawn from a first-in-human, open-label, multicenter phase I dose-escalation trial of ivuxolimab. Adults with locally advanced or metastatic head and neck squamous cell, hepatocellular, melanoma or renal cell carcinoma were enrolled in the trial. Before TCR sequencing, CD4+ T cells and CD8+ T cells from peripheral blood were sorted into separate populations. For this chain, trimming is 0 bases at the V end and 3 bases at the J end, and the number of junction bases without a gene match is 2. The germline V gene (reference sequence) specifies WNHNN as CDR1 and SYGVQD as CDR2. The CDR3 numbers 15 residues from cysteine through phenylalanine. The read is trimmed to its CDR3 DNA, 45 bases read in frame from base 1.

As for this clone: This clone's antigen is unknown. The input lacks base qualities; no much larger clone sits a single base away.

Recombination joined TRBV10-1 with TRBJ2-7; 10 of the junction bases match TRBD1. This receptor was taken from an adult with an advanced solid tumor such as melanoma, head and neck, liver or kidney cancer. The input for sequencing was CD4+ or CD8+ T cells sorted from blood, taken in a trial of the OX40 agonist ivuxolimab. The CDR3 here reads CASSESGTGDYEQYF. The DNA is TGCGCCAGCAGTGAGTCGGGGACAGGGGACTACGAGCAGTACTTC.